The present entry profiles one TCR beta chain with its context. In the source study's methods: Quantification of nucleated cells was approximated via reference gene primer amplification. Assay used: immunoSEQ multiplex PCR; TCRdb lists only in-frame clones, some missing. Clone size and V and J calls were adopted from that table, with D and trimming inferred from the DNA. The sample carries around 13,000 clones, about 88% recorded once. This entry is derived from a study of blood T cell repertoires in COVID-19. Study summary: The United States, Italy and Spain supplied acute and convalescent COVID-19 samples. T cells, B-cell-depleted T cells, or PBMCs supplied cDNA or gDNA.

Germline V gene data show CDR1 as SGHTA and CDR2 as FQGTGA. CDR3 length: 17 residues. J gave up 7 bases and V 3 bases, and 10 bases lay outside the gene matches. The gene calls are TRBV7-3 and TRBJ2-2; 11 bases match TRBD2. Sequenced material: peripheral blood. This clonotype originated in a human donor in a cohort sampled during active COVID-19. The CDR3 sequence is CASSLTTSGKGGGELFF. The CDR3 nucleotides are TGTGCCAGCAGCTTGACGACTAGCGGGAAAGGGGGCGGGGAGCTGTTTTTT.